The clone carrying this T cell receptor (beta chain) was seen more than once but under ten times. The data derive from a study of T-cell memory formation after mild COVID-19. The V gene's germline CDR1 is SEHNR and CDR2 FQNEAQ (reference sequence). This CDR3 is 11 amino acids long. V was cut by 6 bases and J by 6 bases, with 9 bases left in between. TCRdb reprocessed the 5' RACE reads with MiXCR, giving one entry per CDR3 protein. The sample holds roughly 50,000 distinct CDR3 sequences, over 7.5% seen once. Specimen: PBMCs or a T cell subset sorted from them (not recorded which). The origin of this receptor is a man younger than 30 who had mild COVID-19 (a few samples of this study predate the infection). Cell type and time point are not known. The chain has TRBV7-9 and TRBJ2-7, with D tentatively TRBD1 (6 bases). As DNA, the CDR3 is TGTGCCAGCAGGGCACAGGGCGAGCAGTACTTC. Residues: CASRAQGEQYF.